This passage covers 2 T cell receptor beta chains from one sample sequenced in a study of T and B cells in COVID-19 patients. TRB rearrangements were amplified by multiplex PCR with BIOMED2 TRB-A/B primers. TCRdb re-derived calls from the multiplex PCR reads in MiXCR, one entry per CDR3 protein. The sample shows 8,000 to 10,000 distinct CDR3 sequences, about 30% of them seen only once. Blood genomic DNA input for TRB amplification was about 250-550 ng. Sequencing was performed on blood. The origin of the receptors is a human donor with active COVID-19.

On this clonotype itself: A clone one base away is much larger, so this may be a read error. The chain joins TRBV7-2 to TRBJ2-1; the match to TRBD1 covers 8 bases. The junction had 6 bases not matched to a gene; V was cut back by 3 bases and J by 2 bases. CDR3 length: 16 amino acids. Germline V gene sequence: CDR1 SGHTA, CDR2 FQGNSA. The CDR3 sequence is CASSLATGGPYNEQFF. The CDR3, as DNA: TGTGCCAGCAGCTTGGCCACAGGGGGGCCCTACAATGAGCAGTTCTTC.

The genes are TRBV6-2 or TRBV6-3 and TRBJ1-1, with TRBD1 identical over 10 bases. The germline V gene encodes CDR1 MNHEY and CDR2 SVGEGT. Germline trimming cut 6 bases from V and 4 bases from J; bases unmatched to any gene: 2. CDR3 length: 13 amino acids. CDR3: CASSWDRGTEAFF. As DNA, the CDR3 is TGTGCCAGCAGCTGGGACAGGGGCACTGAAGCTTTCTTT.